Listed below are T cell receptor beta chains from one sample, sequenced in a study of T-cell memory formation after mild COVID-19. TCRdb ran MiXCR on the 5' RACE reads and lists one entry per CDR3 protein. The sample carries about 600,000 distinct CDR3 sequences, 20% to 25% recorded once. The specimen sequenced was PBMCs or a T cell subset sorted from them (not recorded which). Receptors were obtained from an adult woman who had mild COVID-19 (a few samples of this study predate the infection). Cell type and time point are not known. Each CDR3 is given with its conserved first and last residue. The D gene is left open where the match is weak. Size is stated for part of the rows, as once, few or many counts, or as a class when the clone is expanded.

D gene,clone size,V gene,J gene,CDR3 DNA,CDR3 protein
TRBD1,NA,TRBV5-1,TRBJ2-5,TGCGCCAGCAGCTTGACTCCTCGGGCAGGGGGCTACCAAGAGACCCAGTACTTC,CASSLTPRAGGYQETQYF
TRBD1,few,TRBV5-1,TRBJ2-2,TGCGCCAGCAGCTGGACAGGGGGCGCTTCCGGGGAGCTGTTTTTT,CASSWTGGASGELFF
NA,many,TRBV11-2,TRBJ2-7,TGTGCCAGCAGCTTAGATTTCTCCTCCTACGAGCAGTACTTC,CASSLDFSSYEQYF
NA,many,TRBV11-2,TRBJ2-7,TGTGCCAGCAGGGGACGTTCGACCCCATACGAGCAGTACTTC,CASRGRSTPYEQYF
NA,NA,TRBV6-5,TRBJ1-1,TGTGCCAGCAGTTACTCCTATCGACCGAACACTGAAGCTTTCTTT,CASSYSYRPNTEAFF
NA,few,TRBV7-6,TRBJ2-7,TGTGCCAGCAGCTTAGATAGCAGGGCGATCTACGAGCAGTACTTC,CASSLDSRAIYEQYF
TRBD2,NA,TRBV11-2,TRBJ2-5,TGTGCCAGCAGCTTAGATCCCACTAGCGGGAGACGCGAGACCCAGTACTTC,CASSLDPTSGRRETQYF
TRBD2,few,TRBV13,TRBJ2-3,TGTGCCAGCAGCACCCGGCTACTAGCGGCCACAGATACGCAGTATTTT,CASSTRLLAATDTQYF
NA,few,TRBV12-3/TRBV12-4,TRBJ2-7,TGTGCCAGCAGGGGACCGGCCTACGAGCAGTACTTC,CASRGPAYEQYF
NA,NA,TRBV12-3/TRBV12-4,TRBJ2-1,TGTGCCAGCAGTGCATTCACTAGCTCCTACAATGAGCAGTTCTTC,CASSAFTSSYNEQFF
NA,NA,TRBV6-5,TRBJ1-6,TGTGCCAGCAGTTGGCGGGAAGGGGATTCACCCCTCCACTTT,CASSWREGDSPLHF
NA,NA,TRBV15,TRBJ2-3,TGTGCCACCAGCAGAGCGGCCAGCAGCACAGATACGCAGTATTTT,CATSRAASSTDTQYF
TRBD2,many,TRBV5-5,TRBJ2-3,TGTGCCAGCAGACCTATAGCGGGGACAGATACGCAGTATTTT,CASRPIAGTDTQYF
TRBD1,few,TRBV9,TRBJ2-7,TGTGCCAGCAGCGTGGACAGGGGTTCTTTGTACGAGCAGTACTTC,CASSVDRGSLYEQYF
TRBD2,few,TRBV20-1,TRBJ2-3,TGCAGTGCTAATCTAGCGGATAGCACAGATACGCAGTATTTT,CSANLADSTDTQYF
NA,NA,TRBV5-1,TRBJ2-1,TGCGCCAGCAGCGGAGGGGCTACTTACAATGAGCAGTTCTTC,CASSGGATYNEQFF
NA,few,TRBV9,TRBJ2-3,TGTGCCAGCAGCTTTACACCATCTAGCACAGATACGCAGTATTTT,CASSFTPSSTDTQYF
NA,few,TRBV28,TRBJ2-6,TGTGCCAGCTCCCGGACTGTCGGGGCCAACGTCCTGACTTTC,CASSRTVGANVLTF
NA,NA,TRBV19,TRBJ1-1,TGTGCCAGTAGTATTCGGGGGTTCGGGAACACTGAAGCTTTCTTT,CASSIRGFGNTEAFF
NA,few,TRBV7-2,TRBJ1-5,TGTGCCAGCAGCACTAGGGGCAATCAGCCCCAGCATTTT,CASSTRGNQPQHF
TRBD1,few,TRBV5-1,TRBJ2-4,TGCGCCAGCAGCTTGGGCGGACAGGGGGGAAACATTCAGTACTTC,CASSLGGQGGNIQYF
NA,NA,TRBV6-5,TRBJ2-7,TGTGCCAGCGGATGGACCAACTCCTACGAGCAGTACTTC,CASGWTNSYEQYF
NA,few,TRBV7-8,TRBJ2-2,TGTGCCAGTAAGATCTCGGGGGTTAACACCGGGGAGCTGTTTTTT,CASKISGVNTGELFF
TRBD2,NA,TRBV6-6,TRBJ2-5,TGTGCCAGCAGGCCCCCCACTAGCGGGGGAGAGACCCAGTACTTC,CASRPPTSGGETQYF
NA,few,TRBV24-1,TRBJ2-1,TGTGCCACCGGTCAAGGCAGTGAGCAGTTCTTC,CATGQGSEQFF
NA,NA,TRBV6-1,TRBJ2-7,TGTGCCAGCAGTCACAACAGGGATACCTACGAGCAGTACTTC,CASSHNRDTYEQYF
NA,few,TRBV7-2,TRBJ2-1,TGTGCCAGCAGCTTATCCCTAGCCCCCAATGAGCAGTTCTTC,CASSLSLAPNEQFF
NA,few,TRBV6-5,TRBJ1-2,TGTGCCAGCAGTCAAGACACGATCGGGAGGGGCTACACCTTC,CASSQDTIGRGYTF
TRBD2,NA,TRBV5-1,TRBJ2-5,TGCGCCAGCAGCTCCGGGACTAGCGGGGTGAAAGAGACCCAGTACTTC,CASSSGTSGVKETQYF
TRBD1,few,TRBV6-2/TRBV6-3,TRBJ1-3,TGTGCCAGCAGTACGACAGGGGTGTTCTCTGGAAACACCATATATTTT,CASSTTGVFSGNTIYF
TRBD1,few,TRBV7-2,TRBJ2-2,TGTGCCAGCAGCTTCGACAGGGGGCGGACCGGGGAGCTGTTTTTT,CASSFDRGRTGELFF
TRBD1,NA,TRBV24-1,TRBJ2-7,TGTGCCACCAGTCGACAGGGGGCTTACGAGCAGTACTTC,CATSRQGAYEQYF
NA,NA,TRBV4-1,TRBJ2-7,TGCGCCAGCAGCTTTGTGGGCAGAGTCTTAGAGCAGTACTTC,CASSFVGRVLEQYF
TRBD2,many,TRBV4-1,TRBJ2-5,TGCGCCAGCAGCCAAGATCCGGGGGGAGAGACCCAGTACTTC,CASSQDPGGETQYF
NA,NA,TRBV20-1,TRBJ2-7,TGCAGTGCTAGAGGCGAGGGACGCTACGAGCAGTACTTC,CSARGEGRYEQYF
TRBD1,NA,TRBV5-1,TRBJ2-1,TGCGCCAGCAGCTTGGGGGACAGTATCCATGAGCAGTTCTTC,CASSLGDSIHEQFF
NA,NA,TRBV7-9,TRBJ2-7,TGTGCCAGCAGCTTTGGGGGGGCTGAATACGAGCAGTACTTC,CASSFGGAEYEQYF
TRBD2,NA,TRBV20-1,TRBJ2-5,TGCAGTGCTAGAGATGTTTCCAGCGGGGACCAAGAGACCCAGTACTTC,CSARDVSSGDQETQYF
NA,NA,TRBV5-4,TRBJ1-1,TGTGCCAGCAGCTTGGATTTGGTGGAGGCGGACGGAACGAACACTGAAGCTTTCTTT,CASSLDLVEADGTNTEAFF
TRBD2,NA,TRBV6-2/TRBV6-3,TRBJ2-7,TGTGCCAGCAGTATATCTACGGGACTATCCTACGAGCAGTACTTC,CASSISTGLSYEQYF
NA,NA,TRBV24-1,TRBJ1-2,TGTGCCACCAGTGACCGCTGGACGACCTATGGCTACACCTTC,CATSDRWTTYGYTF
TRBD2,NA,TRBV6-5,TRBJ2-7,TGTGCCAGCAGCTATGGGACTAGCGGCTACGAGCAGTACTTC,CASSYGTSGYEQYF
TRBD2,NA,TRBV27,TRBJ2-3,TGTGCCAGCAGCCTCGACACTAGCGGGGGGGCCGCAGATACGCAGTATTTT,CASSLDTSGGAADTQYF
NA,few,TRBV24-1,TRBJ2-1,TGTGCCACCAGTGACCGGGACGGCACGAATGAGCAGTTCTTC,CATSDRDGTNEQFF
NA,NA,TRBV24-1,TRBJ2-7,TGTGCCACCCCGACGGGGTACTTC,CATPTGYF
TRBD2,few,TRBV6-1,TRBJ2-1,TGTGCCAGCAGATTCCTAGCGGGGACTTACAATGAGCAGTTCTTC,CASRFLAGTYNEQFF
NA,few,TRBV7-9,TRBJ1-4,TGTGCCAGCAGCTTACCGGCGATTGGAACAACTAATGAAAAACTGTTTTTT,CASSLPAIGTTNEKLFF
TRBD2,NA,TRBV9,TRBJ2-1,TGTGCCAGCAGCGTGGGACTAGGTACCTACAATGAGCAGTTCTTC,CASSVGLGTYNEQFF
NA,NA,TRBV30,TRBJ2-1,TGTGCCGGTTCAAGGGGGAGCAATGAGCAGTTCTTC,CAGSRGSNEQFF
NA,few,TRBV28,TRBJ1-4,TGTGCCAGCAGTCTAGGAAACCTTGAAAAACTGTTTTTT,CASSLGNLEKLFF
NA,NA,TRBV7-8,TRBJ1-3,TGTGCCAGCAGCGTCGATGACAGACTCTCTGGAAACACCATATATTTT,CASSVDDRLSGNTIYF
NA,NA,TRBV7-9,TRBJ2-3,TGTGCCAGCAGCCCCCTCAGGCTAGCGATGAGCACAGATACGCAGTATTTT,CASSPLRLAMSTDTQYF
TRBD2,NA,TRBV10-3,TRBJ2-7,TGTGCCATCAGTGACCCGGGACTAGCGGGAGCTTTTTCCTACGAGCAGTACTTC,CAISDPGLAGAFSYEQYF
TRBD1,NA,TRBV18,TRBJ1-1,TGTGCCAGCTCACCACATGGGACAGATGCTACTGAAGCTTTCTTT,CASSPHGTDATEAFF